What follows is one T cell receptor beta chain and its context. Its matching antigen is unknown. In the study's own analysis: Junction-only sequences without quality scores were provided by ImmunoSEQ, so filtering was different. Using immunoSEQ multiplex PCR, the repertoire was profiled, and TCRdb retains in-frame clones only, with some absent. D and trimming were read from the DNA, whereas the V and J calls and clone size are those reported in that table. The table has over 1.4 million clones, roughly 96% seen once; the top ten hold 1% to 1.5%. V shed 3 bases, J shed 2 bases, and the junction held 2 bases outside the gene matches. Germline V gives CDR1 SGDLS, CDR2 YYNGEE. CDR3 length: 15 amino acids. Each sample came from a Caucasian adult donor living in Nashville, Tennessee. This sample is drawn from a study of shared clonotypes between healthy human individuals. Study-wide findings and caveats: Deeper or shallower sequencing was expected to change how clonotypes are shared among donors.

The sequenced sample consisted of naive CD4+ T cells sorted from blood. Noted subset: CD45RA+ positively selected. This rearrangement joins TRBV9 to TRBJ2-5, with 12 bases fitting TRBD2. This receptor was taken from a man aged 25-45 years in good health. This chain's CDR3 is CASSGTSGIQETQYF. CDR3 DNA sequence: TGTGCCAGCAGCGGGACTAGCGGGATACAAGAGACCCAGTACTTC.